This T cell receptor beta chain was obtained from a study of T cell changes during pregnancy in multiple sclerosis. Germline loops: CDR1 SGHNT, CDR2 YYREEE (reference sequence). Losses at the gene ends were 2 bases for V and 5 bases for J; bases not matched to a gene: 9. The CDR3 is made up of 17 amino acids. Measured with immunoSEQ multiplex PCR; TCRdb has only the in-frame clones, and not every one. The sample holds about 100,000 clones; approximately 90% are singletons and the top ten take roughly 0.77%. The starting material was peripheral blood, obtained in the second trimester of pregnancy. The sequence was obtained from a female donor in good health, enrolled as a control in a pregnancy study. The V and J genes are TRBV5-4 and TRBJ2-3, with TRBD2 matching over 12 bases. In DNA, the CDR3 is TGTGCCAGCAGCTTTTGGCTAGCGGGGGGGCCGAAAGATACGCAGTATTTT. It translates to CASSFWLAGGPKDTQYF.